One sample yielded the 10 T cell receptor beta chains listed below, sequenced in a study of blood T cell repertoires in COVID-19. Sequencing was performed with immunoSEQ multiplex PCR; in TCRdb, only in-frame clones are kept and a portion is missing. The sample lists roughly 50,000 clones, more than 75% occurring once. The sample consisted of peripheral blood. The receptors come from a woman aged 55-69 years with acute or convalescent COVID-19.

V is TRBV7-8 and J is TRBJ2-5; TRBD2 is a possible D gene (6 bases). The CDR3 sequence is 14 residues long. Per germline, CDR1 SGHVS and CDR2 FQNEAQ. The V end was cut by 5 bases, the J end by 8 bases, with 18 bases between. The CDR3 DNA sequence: TGTGCCAGCAGCCAGATTTCGGAGCGGGTAACCCAGTACTTC. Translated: CASSQISERVTQYF.

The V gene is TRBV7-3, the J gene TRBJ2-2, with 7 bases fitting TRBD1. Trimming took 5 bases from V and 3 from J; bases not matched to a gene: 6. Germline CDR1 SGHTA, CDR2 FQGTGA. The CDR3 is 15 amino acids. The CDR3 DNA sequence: TGTGCCAGCAGCCCGACAGGGCACCACACCGGGGAGCTGTTTTTT. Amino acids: CASSPTGHHTGELFF.

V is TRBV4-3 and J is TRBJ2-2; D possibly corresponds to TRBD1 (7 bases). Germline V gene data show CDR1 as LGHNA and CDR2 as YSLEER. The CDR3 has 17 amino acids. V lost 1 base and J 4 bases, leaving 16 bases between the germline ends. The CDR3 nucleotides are TGCGCCAGCAGCCAAGTCACAGGGGACTGGAGCACCGGGGAGCTGTTTTTT. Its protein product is CASSQVTGDWSTGELFF.

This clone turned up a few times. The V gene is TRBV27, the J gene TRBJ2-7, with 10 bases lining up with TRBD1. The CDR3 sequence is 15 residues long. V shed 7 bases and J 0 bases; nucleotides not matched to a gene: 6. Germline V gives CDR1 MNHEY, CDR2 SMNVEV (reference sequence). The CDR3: CASTNGQGVSYEQYF. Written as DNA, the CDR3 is TGTGCCAGCACCAACGGACAGGGGGTCTCCTACGAGCAGTACTTC.

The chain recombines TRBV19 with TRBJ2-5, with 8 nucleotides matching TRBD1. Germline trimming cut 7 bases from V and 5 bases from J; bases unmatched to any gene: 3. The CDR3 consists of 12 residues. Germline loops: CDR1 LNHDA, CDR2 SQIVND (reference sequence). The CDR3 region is CASTRTGETQYF. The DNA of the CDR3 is TGTGCCAGTACCCGGACAGGGGAGACCCAGTACTTC. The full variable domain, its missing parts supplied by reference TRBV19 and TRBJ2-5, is DGGITQSPKYLFRKEGQNVTLSCEQNLNHDAMYWYRQDPGQGLRLIYYSQIVNDFQKGDIAEGYSVSREKKESFPLTVTSAQKNPTAFYLCASTRTGETQYFGPGTRLLVL.

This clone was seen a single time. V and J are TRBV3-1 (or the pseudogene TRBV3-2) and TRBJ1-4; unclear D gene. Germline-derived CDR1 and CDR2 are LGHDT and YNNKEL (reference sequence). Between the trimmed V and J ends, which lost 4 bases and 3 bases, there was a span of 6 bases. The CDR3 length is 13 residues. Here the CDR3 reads CASSLVSNEKLFF. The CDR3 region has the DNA TGTGCCAGCAGCCTAGTTTCTAATGAAAAACTGTTTTTT.

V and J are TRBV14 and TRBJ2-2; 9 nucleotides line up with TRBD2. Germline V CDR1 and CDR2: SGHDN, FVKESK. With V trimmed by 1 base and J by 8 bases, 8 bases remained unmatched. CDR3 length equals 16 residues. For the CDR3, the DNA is TGTGCCAGCAGCCAAGGCCTAGCGGGACCAACTGGGGAGCTGTTTTTT. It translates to CASSQGLAGPTGELFF.

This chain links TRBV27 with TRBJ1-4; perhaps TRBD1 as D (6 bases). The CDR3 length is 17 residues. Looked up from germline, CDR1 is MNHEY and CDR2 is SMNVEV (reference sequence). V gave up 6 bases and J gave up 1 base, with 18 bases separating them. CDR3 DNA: TGTGCCAGCAGCAGGGGACCGGCGAGGCGAACTAATGAAAAACTGTTTTTT. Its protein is CASSRGPARRTNEKLFF.

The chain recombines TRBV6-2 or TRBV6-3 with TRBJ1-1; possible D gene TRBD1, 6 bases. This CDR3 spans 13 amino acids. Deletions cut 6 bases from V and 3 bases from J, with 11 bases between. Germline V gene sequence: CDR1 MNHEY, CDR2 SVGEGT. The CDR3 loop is CASSPQGHTEAFF. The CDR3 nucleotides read TGTGCCAGCAGCCCCCAGGGGCACACTGAAGCTTTCTTT.

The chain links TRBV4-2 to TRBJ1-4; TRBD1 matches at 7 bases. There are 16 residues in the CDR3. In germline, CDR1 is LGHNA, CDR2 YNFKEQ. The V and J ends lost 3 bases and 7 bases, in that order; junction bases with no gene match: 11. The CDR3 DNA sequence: TGTGCCAGCAGCCAGCCCGGGGCAGGGGGAAGTGAAAAACTGTTTTTT. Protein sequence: CASSQPGAGGSEKLFF.